This TCR beta chain was identified during a study of T cell repertoires in cytomegalovirus infection. Overall study context: Matching HLA type, along with CMV infection, was indicated by public TCR beta signatures.

In its sample, this clonotype was seen a few times. No antigen is known for it. V lost 5 bases and J lost 4, with 27 bases in between. CDR3 length: 20 residues. The germline V gene encodes CDR1 MDHEN and CDR2 SYDVKM. TCRdb called the reads again in MiXCR, with one record for every CDR3 protein. The sample includes about 230,000 distinct CDR3 sequences, approximately 22% of them seen just once. Findings of the study overall: It was HLA-C-restricted CMV-specific TCR beta clonotypes that dominated the response ex vivo.

This sequence joins TRBV28 and TRBJ2-6; a weak D match, TRBD2 (6 bases). Sequences were obtained from CD8+ T cells from PBMCs. The origin of this receptor is a human donor in good health (CMV status not recorded). Some clones in this sample may be carry-over from other donors' samples. The CDR3 DNA reads as TGTGCCAGCAGTCCCCCCTTAACCGGGACTCAAATCGGCGGGGCCAACGTCCTGACTTTC. Its protein product is CASSPPLTGTQIGGANVLTF. The variable domain in full, with the rest retrieved from reference TRBV28 and TRBJ2-6, is DVKVTQSSRYLVKRTGEKVFLECVQDMDHENMFWYRQDPGLGLRLIYFSYDVKMKEKGDIPEGYSVSREKKERFSLILESASTNQTSMYLCASSPPLTGTQIGGANVLTFGAGSRLTVL.